These 30 T cell receptor beta chains originate from one sample sequenced in a study of blood T cell repertoires in COVID-19. This table comes from immunoSEQ multiplex PCR, and its TCRdb copy is limited to in-frame clones, with some not included. The table shows a few hundred thousand clones, with about 85% occurring only once. Sequencing input: peripheral blood. The receptors derive from a woman under 30 with acute or convalescent COVID-19.

The rearrangement joins TRBV7-2 to TRBJ2-7, with 8 bases identical to TRBD1. J gave up 7 bases and V 5 bases, and 7 bases lay outside the gene matches. The CDR3 length is 13 residues. Germline V CDR1 and CDR2: SGHTA, FQGNSA. CDR3 residues: CASSAGTGGEQYF. CDR3 in DNA: TGTGCCAGCAGCGCCGGGACAGGTGGGGAGCAGTACTTC.

The J gene is TRBJ2-7, the V gene TRBV14; 7 bases are shared with TRBD1. V was clipped by 6 bases and J by 6 bases; unmatched bases: 17. The CDR3 spans 16 residues. The germline gives CDR1 SGHDN, CDR2 FVKESK. The CDR3 nucleotides read TGTGCCAGCAGACCGACGACAGGGAAGGAGATAAGCGAGCAGTACTTC. The encoded protein is CASRPTTGKEISEQYF.

The rearrangement links TRBV5-6 to TRBJ2-5; D is perhaps TRBD2 (5 bases). The germline V and J ends were trimmed by 4 bases and 5 bases, with 9 bases remaining between them. The CDR3 has 12 residues. From germline, CDR1 is SGHDT and CDR2 YYEEEE. The CDR3 region has the DNA TGTGCCAGCAGCCGGGATCCCGAGACCCAGTACTTC. Its protein product is CASSRDPETQYF.

A single count supports this clone. The gene calls are TRBV7-2 and TRBJ2-1, with D maybe TRBD2 (6 bases). Trimming shortened V by 5 bases and J by 6 bases, and 20 bases separated the two germline ends. CDR1 SGHTA and CDR2 FQGNSA come from the germline V gene. The CDR3 runs 16 residues. CDR3 amino acids: CASSALGGRPLNEQFF. In DNA, the CDR3 is TGTGCCAGCAGCGCCCTCGGGGGAAGGCCCCTCAATGAGCAGTTCTTC.

The rearrangement uses TRBV5-5 and TRBJ1-3; TRBD1 matches at 8 bases. The germline V gene has CDR1 SGHKS and CDR2 YYEKEE (reference sequence). The CDR3 runs 14 residues. Trimming at V came to 3 bases and at J to 8 bases, leaving 7 bases not matched to a gene. CDR3 residues: CASSWAGGADTIYF. The CDR3 coding sequence is TGTGCCAGCAGCTGGGCAGGGGGCGCGGACACCATATATTTT.

J is TRBJ1-1 and V is TRBV18; possible D gene TRBD1, 6 bases. Per germline, CDR1 KGHSH and CDR2 LQKENI. V was cut by 6 bases and J by 3 bases, with 20 bases left in between. The CDR3 contains 16 residues. The CDR3: CASSFGRGGADTEAFF. DNA of the CDR3: TGTGCCAGCTCTTTCGGCCGCGGGGGCGCAGACACTGAAGCTTTCTTT.

CDR3 in amino acids: CASSPGGGGRETQYF. The DNA of the CDR3 is TGCGCCAGCAGCCCCGGTGGGGGGGGTCGGGAGACCCAGTACTTC. This chain joins TRBV5-1 and TRBJ2-5; 7 positions agree with TRBD2. Trimming at V came to 4 bases and at J to 5 bases, leaving 11 bases not matched to a gene. Germline CDR1 reads SGHRS; CDR2 reads YFSETQ. There are 15 residues in the CDR3.

V gene TRBV9 combines with J gene TRBJ1-6; 7 bases agree with TRBD1. CDR1 and CDR2 from the germline V gene are SGDLS and YYNGEE. V lost 0 bases to trimming and J lost 11 bases; unmatched junction nucleotides: 5. This CDR3 region has 14 residues. DNA of the CDR3: TGTGCCAGCAGCGTAGAGTCAGGGGGTACACCCCTCCACTTT. Its translation: CASSVESGGTPLHF.

The rearrangement joins TRBV11-3 to TRBJ1-3; D gene ambiguous. The germline gives CDR1 SGHNT, CDR2 YENEEA. V shed 5 bases and J shed 4 bases, with 9 bases lying between them. The CDR3 extends over 13 amino acids. The CDR3 reads CASSPGLGNTIYF. CDR3 nucleotide sequence: TGTGCCAGCAGCCCCGGGTTGGGAAACACCATATATTTT. Full variable domain (missing parts from reference TRBV11-3 and TRBJ1-3): EAGVVQSPRYKIIEKKQPVAFWCNPISGHNTLYWYLQNLGQGPELLIRYENEEAVDDSQLPKDRFSAERLKGVDSTLKIQPAELGDSAVYLCASSPGLGNTIYFGEGSWLTVV.

The chain couples TRBV27 to TRBJ2-6, with TRBD1 as a possible D gene (6 bases). V was shortened by 6 bases and J by 3 bases, with 18 bases between the two germline ends. Germline V gene sequence: CDR1 MNHEY, CDR2 SMNVEV (reference sequence). The length of the CDR3 is 17 residues. For the CDR3, the DNA is TGTGCCAGCAGACCACTTACAGGGTTACTTGGGGCCAACGTCCTGACTTTC. Amino acid sequence: CASRPLTGLLGANVLTF.

The chain uses TRBV3-1 (or the pseudogene TRBV3-2) and TRBJ1-1, with D uncertain. Germline V CDR1 and CDR2: LGHDT, YNNKEL (reference sequence). Trimming removed 1 base at V and 4 bases at J, with 4 bases between. CDR3 length: 12 residues. CDR3 bases: TGTGCCAGCAGCCAAGCCAGCACTGAAGCTTTCTTT. Amino acids: CASSQASTEAFF.

For this clone: One end of the junction is discordant with germline, which a read error may explain. CDR3 sequence: CASREGRPVEKLFF. The CDR3 nucleotides read TGTGCCAGCAGGGAAGGGAGGCCGGTTGAAAAACTGTTTTTT. This sequence joins TRBV2 and TRBJ1-4; no reliable D call. Germline CDR1 is SNHLY and CDR2 is FYNNEI. This CDR3 spans 14 amino acids.

J is TRBJ2-7 and V is TRBV9, with 7 bases matching TRBD2. Germline assignment: CDR1 SGDLS and CDR2 YYNGEE. J gave up 4 bases and V 0 bases, and 10 bases lay outside the gene matches. CDR3 size: 16 residues. CDR3 nucleotide sequence: TGTGCCAGCAGCGTAGGATCGGGCGGGAGAAGATACGAGCAGTACTTC. Protein sequence: CASSVGSGGRRYEQYF.

This chain links TRBV15 with TRBJ2-1; 13 bases are shared with TRBD2. This CDR3 is 23 amino acids long. Unmatched junction bases numbered 24, after V lost 0 bases and J lost 7 bases. CDR1 and CDR2 from the germline V gene are LNHNV and YYDKDF (reference sequence). CDR3 residues: CATSRDWPLAGWGTSGIFNEQFF. DNA of the CDR3: TGTGCCACCAGCAGAGATTGGCCGCTCGCGGGGTGGGGGACTAGCGGGATTTTTAATGAGCAGTTCTTC.

This chain uses TRBV3-1 (or the pseudogene TRBV3-2) with TRBJ1-6; D remains ambiguous. Trimming pared 1 base from V and 5 bases from J, leaving 6 bases between. This CDR3 has 14 amino acids. CDR1 is LGHDT, CDR2 YNNKEL, per germline (reference sequence). Here the CDR3 reads CASSQAGNNSPLHF. The DNA for the CDR3 is TGTGCCAGCAGCCAAGCGGGGAATAATTCACCCCTCCACTTT.

The rearrangement uses TRBV7-2 and TRBJ2-1, with 12 bases that match TRBD2. CDR1 is SGHTA and CDR2 is FQGNSA in the germline V gene. V shed 5 bases and J 7 bases; nucleotides not matched to a gene: 6. The CDR3 consists of 15 residues. The DNA of the CDR3 is TGTGCCAGCAGCCTTCTAGCGGGAGGGCCTAATGAGCAGTTCTTC. Its protein is CASSLLAGGPNEQFF.

The chain links TRBV27 to TRBJ1-6; D possibly corresponds to TRBD1 (5 bases). CDR1 and CDR2 (germline): MNHEY, SMNVEV (reference sequence). The CDR3 is 16 amino acids. V gave up 6 bases and J gave up 6 bases, with 18 bases separating them. The CDR3 loop is CASSFSGRAFNSPLHF. The DNA of the CDR3 is TGTGCCAGCAGCTTTAGTGGCAGGGCTTTTAATTCACCCCTCCACTTT.

V and J are TRBV5-4 and TRBJ1-6; 8 bases match TRBD1. J was trimmed by 7 bases and V by 4 bases; bases with no gene match: 22. The CDR3 has 20 residues. Germline CDR1 is SGHNT and CDR2 is YYREEE (reference sequence). The DNA of the CDR3 is TGTGCCAGCAGCGGAGGGAGCGGGACAGGAGGCTTTTTAGGGAATTCACCCCTCCACTTT. This gives the protein CASSGGSGTGGFLGNSPLHF.

The chain recombines TRBV5-1 with TRBJ1-6; no clear D gene. The CDR3 consists of 14 residues. Germline CDR1 is SGHRS and CDR2 is YFSETQ. With 0 bases removed from V and 13 bases from J, the gap between germline ends came to 14 bases. CDR3: CASSLADYLSPLHF. In DNA form, the CDR3 reads TGCGCCAGCAGCTTGGCGGACTATCTCTCCCCCCTCCACTTT.

This chain connects TRBV14 to TRBJ2-7; no reliable D call. Per the germline V gene, CDR1 is SGHDN and CDR2 is FVKESK. The V end was cut by 5 bases, the J end by 4 bases, with 6 bases between. This CDR3 contains 11 residues. The CDR3 DNA follows: TGTGCCAGCAGCAGTACATACGAGCAGTACTTC. Translating it yields CASSSTYEQYF.

This sequence joins TRBV6-4 and TRBJ2-3, with 10 bases fitting TRBD2. Germline loops: CDR1 MRHNA, CDR2 SNTAGT. V trimming: 6 bases; J trimming: 4 bases; junction bases outside the gene matches: 4. This CDR3 region has 14 residues. The CDR3 DNA follows: TGTGCCAGCAGAGATCTAGCGGGAGCAGATACGCAGTATTTT. Its translation is CASRDLAGADTQYF.

The chain has TRBV19 and TRBJ1-2, with 12 bases fitting TRBD1. Trimming at V came to 6 bases and at J to 8 bases, leaving 4 bases not matched to a gene. The CDR3 runs 13 residues. Germline V gene data show CDR1 as LNHDA and CDR2 as SQIVND (reference sequence). The CDR3 loop reads CASSPGTGGGYTF. The CDR3 coding sequence is TGTGCCAGTAGCCCCGGGACAGGGGGCGGCTACACCTTC. Based on the CDR3 plus reference TRBV19 and TRBJ1-2, the full variable domain is DGGITQSPKYLFRKEGQNVTLSCEQNLNHDAMYWYRQDPGQGLRLIYYSQIVNDFQKGDIAEGYSVSREKKESFPLTVTSAQKNPTAFYLCASSPGTGGGYTFGSGTRLTVV.

The CDR3 sequence: CASSYSTPRENTEAFF. CDR3 nucleotide sequence: TGTGCCAGCAGTTACTCCACCCCCAGGGAGAACACTGAAGCTTTCTTT. V gene TRBV6-5 combines with J gene TRBJ1-1; perhaps TRBD1 as D (5 bases). The CDR3 is 16 amino acids. Germline loops: CDR1 MNHEY, CDR2 SVGAGI. The V end was cut by 0 bases, the J end by 1 base, with 12 bases between.

The chain is built from TRBV29-1 and TRBJ2-7, with D uncertain. There are 13 residues in the CDR3. The germline CDR1 and CDR2 sequences are SQVTM and ANQGSEA. Between the trimmed V and J ends, which lost 0 bases and 2 bases, there was a span of 8 bases. For the CDR3, the DNA is TGCAGCGTTGAAGAACAGAGTCCCTACGAGCAGTACTTC. Its protein is CSVEEQSPYEQYF.

This rearrangement joins TRBV2 to TRBJ1-5; D remains ambiguous. Germline loops: CDR1 SNHLY, CDR2 FYNNEI. V was trimmed by 3 bases and J by 4 bases, leaving 10 bases between them. The CDR3 totals 14 residues. The CDR3 nucleotides read TGTGCCAGCAGTGAGGGCACCCGGAATCAGCCCCAGCATTTT. Amino acid sequence: CASSEGTRNQPQHF.

The chain is built from TRBV5-1 and TRBJ2-5; 7 bases agree with TRBD2. This CDR3 has 13 amino acids. V lost 7 bases to trimming and J lost 5 bases; unmatched junction nucleotides: 8. CDR1 is SGHRS and CDR2 is YFSETQ in the germline V gene. Here the CDR3 reads CASRRTSQETQYF. As DNA, the CDR3 is TGCGCCAGCCGGCGGACTAGTCAGGAGACCCAGTACTTC.

This chain's CDR3 is CASSLDYEQYF. In DNA, the CDR3 is TGCGCCAGCAGCCTAGACTACGAGCAGTACTTC. This chain connects TRBV5-1 to TRBJ2-5, with unresolved D. The J call may be in error: the DNA end matches TRBJ2-7 better. This CDR3 is 11 amino acids long. Germline values: CDR1 SGHRS, CDR2 YFSETQ.

The CDR3 sequence: CASRGSNQPQHF. The CDR3 region has the DNA TGTGCCAGTAGGGGCAGCAATCAGCCCCAGCATTTT. The V call is TRBV19, the J call TRBJ1-5; D uncertain. Between the trimmed V and J ends, which lost 6 bases and 1 base, there was a span of 4 bases. Germline V gives CDR1 LNHDA, CDR2 SQIVND (reference sequence). The CDR3 length is 12 residues. Looking up the rest from reference TRBV19 and TRBJ1-5 gives the full variable domain: DGGITQSPKYLFRKEGQNVTLSCEQNLNHDAMYWYRQDPGQGLRLIYYSQIVNDFQKGDIAEGYSVSREKKESFPLTVTSAQKNPTAFYLCASRGSNQPQHFGDGTRLSIL.

The CDR3 region has the DNA TGTGCCAGCAGCGGACAGGAAGAAGCTTTCTTT. Its translation: CASSGQEEAFF. The V call is TRBV2, the J call TRBJ1-1, with 7 bases aligning to TRBD1. CDR1 is SNHLY, CDR2 FYNNEI, per germline. V was pared by 6 bases and J by 8 bases, with 3 bases of the junction left unmatched. The CDR3 is 11 amino acids.

This chain connects TRBV24-1 to TRBJ2-2; a possible D gene is TRBD1 (6 bases). Germline V CDR1 and CDR2: KGHDR, SFDVKD. V lost 2 bases, J lost 6 bases, and 18 bases lay in between. The CDR3 has 17 residues. The CDR3 nucleotides are TGTGCCACCAGTGATTCTCATACAGGGTTCCCAGCCGGGGAGCTGTTTTTT. This codes for CATSDSHTGFPAGELFF.